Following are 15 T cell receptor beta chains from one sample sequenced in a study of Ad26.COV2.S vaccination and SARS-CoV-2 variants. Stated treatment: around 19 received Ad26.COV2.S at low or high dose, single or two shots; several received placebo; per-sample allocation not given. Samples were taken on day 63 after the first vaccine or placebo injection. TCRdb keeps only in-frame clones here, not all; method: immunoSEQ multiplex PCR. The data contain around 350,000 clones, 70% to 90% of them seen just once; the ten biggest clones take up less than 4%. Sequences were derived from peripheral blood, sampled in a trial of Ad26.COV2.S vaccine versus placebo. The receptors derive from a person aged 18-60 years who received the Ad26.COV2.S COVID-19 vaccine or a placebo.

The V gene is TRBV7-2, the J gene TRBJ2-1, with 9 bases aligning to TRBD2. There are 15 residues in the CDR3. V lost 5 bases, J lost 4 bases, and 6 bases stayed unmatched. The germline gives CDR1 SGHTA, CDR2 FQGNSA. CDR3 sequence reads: CASSNSGSGYNEQFF. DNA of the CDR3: TGTGCCAGCAGCAATAGCGGGAGCGGATACAATGAGCAGTTCTTC.

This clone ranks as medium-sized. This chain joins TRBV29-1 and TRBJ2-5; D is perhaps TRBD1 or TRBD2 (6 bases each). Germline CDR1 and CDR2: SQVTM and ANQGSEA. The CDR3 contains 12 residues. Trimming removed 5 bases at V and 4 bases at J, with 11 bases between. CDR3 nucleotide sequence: TGCAGCGTTTGGGGGGCTGGAGAGACCCAGTACTTC. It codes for CSVWGAGETQYF.

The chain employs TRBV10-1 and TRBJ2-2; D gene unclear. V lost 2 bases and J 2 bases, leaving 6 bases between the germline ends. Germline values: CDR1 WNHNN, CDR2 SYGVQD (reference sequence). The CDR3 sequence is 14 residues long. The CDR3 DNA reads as TGCGCCAGCAGTGAGCGGAAAAACACCGGGGAGCTGTTTTTT. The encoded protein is CASSERKNTGELFF.

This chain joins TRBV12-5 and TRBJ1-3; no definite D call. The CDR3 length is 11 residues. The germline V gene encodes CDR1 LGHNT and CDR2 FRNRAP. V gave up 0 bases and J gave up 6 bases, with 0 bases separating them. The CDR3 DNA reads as TGTGCTAGTGGTTTGGTAAACACCATATATTTT. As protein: CASGLVNTIYF.

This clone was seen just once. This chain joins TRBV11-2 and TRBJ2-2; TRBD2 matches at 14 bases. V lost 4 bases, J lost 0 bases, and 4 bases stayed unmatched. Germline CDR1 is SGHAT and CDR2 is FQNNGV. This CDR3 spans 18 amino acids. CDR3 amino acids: CASSSGLAGVANTGELFF. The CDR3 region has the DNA TGTGCCAGCAGCTCGGGACTAGCGGGGGTCGCGAACACCGGGGAGCTGTTTTTT.

The CDR3 nucleotides are TGTGCCAGCAGCTATACTAGCGGGAGGGCCTATGAGCAGTTCTTC. Protein: CASSYTSGRAYEQFF. The chain couples TRBV7-6 to TRBJ2-1; 13 bases agree with TRBD2. The length of the CDR3 is 15 residues. The germline CDR1 and CDR2 sequences are SGHVS and FNYEAQ. V gave up 4 bases and J gave up 8 bases; unmatched junction bases: 5.

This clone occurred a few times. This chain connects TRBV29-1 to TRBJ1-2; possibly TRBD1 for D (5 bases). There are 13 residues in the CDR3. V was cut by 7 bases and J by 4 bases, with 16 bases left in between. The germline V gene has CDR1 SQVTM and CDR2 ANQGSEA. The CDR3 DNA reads TGCAGCGCGGCGGTCAGGGAGGTCTATGGCTACACCTTC. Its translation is CSAAVREVYGYTF.

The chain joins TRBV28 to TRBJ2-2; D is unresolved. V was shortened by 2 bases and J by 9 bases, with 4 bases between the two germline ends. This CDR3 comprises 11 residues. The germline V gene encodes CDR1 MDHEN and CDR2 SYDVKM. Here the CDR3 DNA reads TGTGCCAGCAGTTTAGGGAGGGAGCTGTTTTTT. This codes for CASSLGRELFF.

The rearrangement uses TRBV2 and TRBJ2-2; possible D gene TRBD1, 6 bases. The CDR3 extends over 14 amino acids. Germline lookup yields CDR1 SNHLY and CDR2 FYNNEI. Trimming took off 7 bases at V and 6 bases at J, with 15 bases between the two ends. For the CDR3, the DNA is TGTGCCAGCACCCAGGGGATCCTCCCCGGGGAGCTGTTTTTT. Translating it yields CASTQGILPGELFF. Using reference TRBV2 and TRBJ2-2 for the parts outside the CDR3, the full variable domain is EPEVTQTPSHQVTQMGQEVILRCVPISNHLYFYWYRQILGQKVEFLVSFYNNEISEKSEIFDDQFSVERPDGSNFTLKIRSTKLEDSAMYFCASTQGILPGELFFGEGSRLTVL.

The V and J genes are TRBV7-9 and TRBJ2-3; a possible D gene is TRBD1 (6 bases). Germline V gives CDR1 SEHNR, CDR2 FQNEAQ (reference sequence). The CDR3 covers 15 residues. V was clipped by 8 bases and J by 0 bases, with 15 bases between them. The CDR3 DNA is TGTGCCAGCCAGGGGCCTTCTCGTAGCACAGATACGCAGTATTTT. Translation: CASQGPSRSTDTQYF.

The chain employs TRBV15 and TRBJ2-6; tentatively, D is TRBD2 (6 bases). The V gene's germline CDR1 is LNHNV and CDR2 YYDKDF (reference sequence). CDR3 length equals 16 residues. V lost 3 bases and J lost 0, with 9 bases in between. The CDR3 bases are TGTGCCACCAGCAGGGACGGGAGCTCTGGGGCCAACGTCCTGACTTTC. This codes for CATSRDGSSGANVLTF.

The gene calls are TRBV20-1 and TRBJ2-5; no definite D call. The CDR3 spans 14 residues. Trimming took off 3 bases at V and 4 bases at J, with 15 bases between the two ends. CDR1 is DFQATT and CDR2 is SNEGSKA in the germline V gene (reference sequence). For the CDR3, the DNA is TGCAGTGCTAGTCCCAGGCGAGAACGAGAGACCCAGTACTTC. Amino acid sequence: CSASPRRERETQYF.

CDR3 coding DNA: TGTGCCGGGCAGGGGTCGAACACCGGGGAGCTGTTTTTT. Translation gives CAGQGSNTGELFF. The chain recombines TRBV7-6 with TRBJ2-2; perhaps TRBD1 as D (6 bases). Trimming stripped 11 bases from V and 0 bases from J, with 10 bases between. Germline V lookup: CDR1 SGHVS, CDR2 FNYEAQ. CDR3 size: 13 residues. The complete variable domain, with remaining parts taken from reference TRBV7-6 and TRBJ2-2, reads GAGVSQSPRYKVTKRGQDVALRCDPISGHVSLYWYRQALGQGPEFLTYFNYEAQQDKSGLPNDRFSAERPEGSISTLTIQRTEQRDSAMYRCAGQGSNTGELFFGEGSRLTVL.

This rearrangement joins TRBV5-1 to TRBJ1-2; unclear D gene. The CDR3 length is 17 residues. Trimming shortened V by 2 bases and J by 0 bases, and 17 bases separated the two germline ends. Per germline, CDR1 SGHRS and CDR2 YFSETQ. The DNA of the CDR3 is TGCGCCAGCAGCTTACGGGGAAAGCGGGCATCTAACTATGGCTACACCTTC. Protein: CASSLRGKRASNYGYTF. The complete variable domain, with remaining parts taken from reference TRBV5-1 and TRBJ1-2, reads KAGVTQTPRYLIKTRGQQVTLSCSPISGHRSVSWYQQTPGQGLQFLFEYFSETQRNKGNFPGRFSGRQFSNSRSEMNVSTLELGDSALYLCASSLRGKRASNYGYTFGSGTRLTVV.

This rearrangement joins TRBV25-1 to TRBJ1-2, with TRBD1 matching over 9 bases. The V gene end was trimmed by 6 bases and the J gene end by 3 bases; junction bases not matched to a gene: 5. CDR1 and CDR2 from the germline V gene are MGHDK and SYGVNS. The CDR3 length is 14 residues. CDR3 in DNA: TGTGCCAGCAGAGGGGACAGGGTATACTATGGCTACACCTTC. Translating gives CASRGDRVYYGYTF.